Sequencing of this T cell receptor (beta chain) was carried out in a study of CD8+CD57+ T cells in acquired aplastic anemia. Whole-study findings and limits: Significance was not reached for CD8+ Simpson's diversity between patients and controls. Patients shared just under 30 CD8+ CDR3 sequences with controls.

The CDR3 is 12 residues long. Germline lookup yields CDR1 DFQATT and CDR2 SNEGSKA (reference sequence). Trimming stripped 6 bases from V and 3 bases from J, with 12 bases between. Profiling of TCR beta VDJ combinations and CDR3 sequences used genomic DNA as template. TCRdb processed the reads anew with MiXCR; each CDR3 protein has one entry. The sample lists just over 400,000 distinct CDR3 sequences; 65% to 75% were seen once. This clonotype was seen just once. The antigen is unknown. The origin of this receptor is a human donor in good health, serving as a control. J is TRBJ2-7 and V is TRBV20-1; D possibly corresponds to TRBD2 (5 bases). The sample taken for sequencing was sorted CD4+, CD8+, or CD8+CD57+ T cells (not recorded which) from PBMCs. The CDR3 spells CSAKIGSYEQYF. The CDR3 coding sequence is TGCAGTGCCAAGATAGGGAGCTACGAGCAGTACTTC.